The 15 T cell receptor beta chains listed next were all sequenced from one sample in a study of regulatory T cells in long-lasting Graves disease. This sample's time point: persistent/refractory GD, antithyroid drugs over 5 years with positive TRAb. Generation of the TCR library employed RNA extracted from PBMCs. iRepertoire HTBI primers and Arm-PCR of CDR3 regions built TCR beta libraries. TCRdb analysed the multiplex PCR reads with MiXCR anew, one entry per CDR3 protein. The data contain 700,000 or so distinct CDR3 sequences, about 30% of them singletons. The material was peripheral blood mononuclear cells (PBMCs), obtained when the disease was refractory, from a patient treated with antithyroid drugs. All receptors derive from a female donor with Graves disease.

V is TRBV12-3 or TRBV12-4 and J is TRBJ1-2, with unresolved D. The CDR3 runs 14 residues. The V and J ends lost 2 bases and 9 bases respectively, with 16 bases between them. The DNA of the CDR3 is TGTGCCAGCAGTTTAAACGGCCGTTCTGGCAGCTACACCTTC. It is translated as CASSLNGRSGSYTF.

V gene TRBV7-6 combines with J gene TRBJ2-7; possible D gene TRBD1, 8 bases. Deletions cut 9 bases from V and 6 bases from J, with 21 bases between. The CDR3 is 14 amino acids. Germline CDR1 SGHVS, CDR2 FNYEAQ. CDR3 DNA sequence: TGTGCCAGTAACTCGATGGACAGGGAGGGCGAGCAGTACTTC. It specifies CASNSMDREGEQYF.

The V gene is TRBV6-1, the J gene TRBJ1-2; D gene uncertain. The CDR3 consists of 11 residues. Trimming left V 2 bases short and J 13 bases short, with 11 bases between. Germline loops: CDR1 MNHNS, CDR2 SASEGT. The chain's CDR3 is CASSELPGVTF. In nucleotides, the CDR3 is TGTGCCAGCAGTGAATTACCTGGCGTCACCTTC.

The chain is built from TRBV7-6 and TRBJ2-6; D gene uncertain. Trimming cost V 3 bases and J 4 bases, with 10 bases left between them. Germline-derived CDR1 and CDR2 are SGHVS and FNYEAQ. The CDR3 contains 15 residues. The CDR3 sequence: CASSFNTIGANVLTF. The DNA for the CDR3 is TGTGCCAGCAGCTTTAACACCATAGGGGCCAACGTCCTGACTTTC.

The chain combines TRBV20-1 with TRBJ1-6; no definite D call. The CDR3 loop spans 14 amino acids. Trimming shortened V by 4 bases and J by 7 bases, and 14 bases separated the two germline ends. The germline V gene encodes CDR1 DFQATT and CDR2 SNEGSKA (reference sequence). CDR3 residues: CSANDRGTNSPLHF. DNA of the CDR3: TGCAGTGCTAACGACCGGGGTACGAATTCACCCCTCCACTTT.

The J gene is TRBJ2-7, the V gene TRBV6-1, with TRBD2 matching over 10 bases. The J segment lost 2 bases and the V segment lost 6 bases, leaving 7 bases of the junction unmatched. The CDR3 runs 15 residues. Per germline, CDR1 MNHNS and CDR2 SASEGT. This CDR3 is CASSLTGTSAYEQYF. In DNA, the CDR3 is TGTGCCAGCAGCCTGACCGGGACTAGCGCCTACGAGCAGTACTTC.

On this clonotype: A much larger clone differs by one base, so this may be a read error. CDR3 amino acids: CASSSVGTENTEAFF. CDR3 nucleotide sequence: TGTGCCAGCAGTTCAGTCGGGACAGAGAACACTGAAGCTTTCTTT. The chain is built from TRBV27 and TRBJ1-1; 7 bases are shared with TRBD1. The length of the CDR3 is 15 residues. Per the germline V gene, CDR1 is MNHEY and CDR2 is SMNVEV (reference sequence). V trimming: 4 bases; J trimming: 1 base; junction bases outside the gene matches: 6.

This clonotype has a handful of counts. The chain employs TRBV20-1 and TRBJ2-7; 13 bases are a match to TRBD2. CDR1 and CDR2 from the germline V gene are DFQATT and SNEGSKA (reference sequence). J gave up 1 base and V 6 bases, and 9 bases lay outside the gene matches. The CDR3 runs 16 residues. CDR3 amino acids: CSALGLAGVVSYEQYF. The CDR3 nucleotides read TGCAGTGCGCTAGGACTAGCGGGAGTGGTTTCCTACGAGCAGTACTTC.

The chain uses TRBV4-1 and TRBJ2-7; D remains unclear. The germline CDR1 and CDR2 sequences are MGHRA and YSYEKL. This CDR3 region has 14 residues. Trimming took 1 base from V and 1 from J, leaving 8 bases between them. Written as DNA, the CDR3 is TGCGCCAGCAGCCAAGTGACAAGTTCCTACGAGCAGTACTTC. It specifies CASSQVTSSYEQYF.

The chain has TRBV12-3 or TRBV12-4 and TRBJ1-5, with 10 bases lining up with TRBD1. Losses at the gene ends were 7 bases for V and 4 bases for J; bases not matched to a gene: 7. This CDR3 spans 15 amino acids. The CDR3 DNA is TGTGCCAGCAAAGACCCGGGACAGGGGAATCAGCCCCAGCATTTT. Protein product: CASKDPGQGNQPQHF.

This clonotype was counted ten times or more. This chain joins TRBV2 and TRBJ1-2; no reliable D call. The CDR3 consists of 11 residues. Germline assignment: CDR1 SNHLY and CDR2 FYNNEI. V lost 11 bases and J lost 4, with 11 bases in between. The CDR3 nucleotides read TGTGCCGAGGGTGGAAGCTATGGCTACACCTTC. Protein product: CAEGGSYGYTF.

This clonotype was seen many times. One end of the junction fails to match germline, which may point to a read error. V is TRBV5-1 and J is TRBJ2-7; TRBD2 matches 9 bases. From germline, CDR1 is SGHRS and CDR2 YFSETQ. The CDR3 loop spans 14 amino acids. CDR3 nucleotides: TGTGCCAGCAGCGCGGGAGGGGGGACCTACGAGCAGTACTTC. It yields the protein CASSAGGGTYEQYF.

The chain recombines TRBV10-3 with TRBJ2-7; D is tentatively TRBD1 or TRBD2 (5 bases each). This CDR3 is 16 amino acids long. Deletions cut 5 bases from V and 3 bases from J, with 20 bases between. Germline V CDR1 and CDR2: ENHRY, SYGVKD. CDR3 in amino acids: CAISNLRDAVGYEQYF. Here the CDR3 DNA reads TGTGCCATCAGTAACCTCCGGGACGCCGTGGGCTACGAGCAGTACTTC.

The table lists this clonotype with a few counts. The genes are TRBV3-1 and TRBJ1-1, with a possible D match to TRBD1 (5 bases). The CDR3 sequence is 19 residues long. Germline V gene data show CDR1 as LGHDT and CDR2 as YNNKEL (reference sequence). With 0 bases removed from V and 6 bases from J, the gap between germline ends came to 26 bases. CDR3 sequence reads: CASSQDPPGSLTEGAEAFF. The CDR3 nucleotides are TGTGCCAGCAGCCAAGACCCCCCTGGTAGCCTGACAGAAGGGGCTGAAGCTTTCTTT.

The chain recombines TRBV6-4 with TRBJ1-1; D is unclear. V lost 5 bases and J 7 bases, leaving 17 bases between the germline ends. Germline lookup yields CDR1 MRHNA and CDR2 SNTAGT. The CDR3 is 14 residues long. CDR3 protein: CASSYNRLPYEAFF. CDR3 nucleotides: TGTGCCAGCAGTTACAATCGCCTGCCCTATGAAGCTTTCTTT.